This T cell receptor beta chain was captured by sequencing in a study of tumor-infiltrating lymphocytes in primary liver carcinoma. Overall study: Yields of productive TCRbeta reads ranged from roughly 3.65 to 7.13 million per sample and were similar across tissue types.

Remarks on this clonotype: Its specificity is unknown. The junction departs from the called germline gene at one end, perhaps through a read error.

This CDR3 has 18 residues. Germline CDR1 is LGHNA and CDR2 is YNFKEQ. Total RNA (roughly 530 ng) served as template for TCR beta cDNA synthesis primed by a constant-region primer. Construction of TCR beta libraries relied on three successive nested multiplex PCR rounds employing slightly modified ARM-PCR. A C-beta reverse primer and TRBV1-TRBV30 forward primers served in each of the first two PCR rounds, at ten to eleven cycles apiece. TCRdb redid the calling of the multiplex PCR reads with MiXCR, one entry per CDR3 protein. The data show 60,000 to 90,000 distinct CDR3 sequences, roughly three quarters seen once. Unsorted bulk tissue, about 19-31 mg of it, served as the source for co-extraction of RNA and DNA. Study-wide points: Against blood, tumors held a significantly higher top-250-clone fraction (p = 0.039).

This sequence was found in a man between 35 and 55 years old with primary liver carcinoma and hepatitis B virus infection. Sequenced material: liver tumor tissue from sampling region 4. Subset described: tumor region T4, right-lateral pole. This chain connects TRBV4-2 to TRBJ2-7, with 11 nucleotides matching TRBD2. CDR3 amino acids: CVSSQEGLAGGLSYEQYF. The CDR3 nucleotides are TGTGTCAGCAGCCAAGAAGGGCTAGCGGGAGGTCTGTCCTACGAGCAGTACTTC.